This T cell receptor beta chain was captured by sequencing in a study of Graves' ophthalmopathy and Graves' hyperthyroidism. PBMCs came from roughly 10 ml of fresh peripheral blood. The CDR3 is made up of 17 amino acids. Germline V lookup: CDR1 SEHNR, CDR2 FQNEAQ (reference sequence). V gave up 3 bases and J gave up 4 bases; unmatched junction bases: 10. This clonotype showed up just a few times. The TCR beta CDR3 regions underwent amplification from RNA transcripts. HTBI-primed first-round RT-PCR preceded second-round multiplex PCR. TCRdb passed the multiplex PCR reads through MiXCR, listing each CDR3 protein once. The sample carries 660,000 or so distinct CDR3 sequences, roughly two fifths recorded once.

The sequenced sample was peripheral blood. The chain uses TRBV7-9 and TRBJ1-3, with 9 bases that match TRBD1. The sequence was obtained from an adult man with Graves' ophthalmopathy. The CDR3, as DNA: TGTGCCAGCAGCTTTGCCCGGACAGGGGTCCGGGGAAACACCATATATTTT. Amino acids: CASSFARTGVRGNTIYF. The complete variable domain, with remaining parts taken from reference TRBV7-9 and TRBJ1-3, reads DTGVSQNPRHKITKRGQNVTFRCDPISEHNRLYWYRQTLGQGPEFLTYFQNEAQLEKSRLLSDRFSAERPKGSFSTLEIQRTEQGDSAMYLCASSFARTGVRGNTIYFGEGSWLTVV.